This T cell receptor beta chain is drawn from a study of T cell repertoires in cytomegalovirus infection. Looking at the study overall: From public TCR beta signatures came an indication of both CMV infection and matching HLA type.

Via MiXCR, TCRdb re-called the reads, giving one row per CDR3 protein. This sample has fewer than 400,000 distinct CDR3 sequences, with about a sixth found just once. Germline CDR1 and CDR2: SEHNR and FQNEAQ (reference sequence). The CDR3 contains 12 residues. Trimming cost V 4 bases and J 5 bases, with 8 bases left between them. This clonotype showed up just a few times. The receptor's source is a human donor in good health (CMV status not recorded). Some clones in this sample may be carry-over from other donors' samples. This sequence joins TRBV7-9 and TRBJ1-2; D ambiguous. Sequencing was done on a sample of PBMCs. The CDR3 loop is CASSSDPYGYTF. The CDR3 nucleotides read TGTGCCAGCAGCTCGGACCCTTATGGCTACACCTTC.